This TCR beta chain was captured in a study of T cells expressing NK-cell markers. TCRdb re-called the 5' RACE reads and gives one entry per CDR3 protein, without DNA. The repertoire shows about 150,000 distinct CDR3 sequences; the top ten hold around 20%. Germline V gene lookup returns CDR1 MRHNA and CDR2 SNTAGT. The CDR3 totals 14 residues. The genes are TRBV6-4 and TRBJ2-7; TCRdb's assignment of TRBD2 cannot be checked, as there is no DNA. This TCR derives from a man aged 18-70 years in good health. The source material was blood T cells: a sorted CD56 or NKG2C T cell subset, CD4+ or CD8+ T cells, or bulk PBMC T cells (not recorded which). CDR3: CASTKPGGIYEQYF.